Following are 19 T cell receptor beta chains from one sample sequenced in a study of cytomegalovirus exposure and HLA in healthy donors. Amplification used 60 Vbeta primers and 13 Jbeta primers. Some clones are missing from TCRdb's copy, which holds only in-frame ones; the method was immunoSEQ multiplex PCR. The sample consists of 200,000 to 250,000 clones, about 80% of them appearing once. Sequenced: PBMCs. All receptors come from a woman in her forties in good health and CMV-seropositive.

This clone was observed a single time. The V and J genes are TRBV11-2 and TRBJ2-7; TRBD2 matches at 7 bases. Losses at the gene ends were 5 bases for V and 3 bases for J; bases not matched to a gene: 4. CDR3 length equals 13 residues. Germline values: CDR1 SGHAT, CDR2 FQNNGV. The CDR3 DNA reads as TGTGCCAGCAGCCCAGGACTAGTCTACGAGCAGTACTTC. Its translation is CASSPGLVYEQYF.

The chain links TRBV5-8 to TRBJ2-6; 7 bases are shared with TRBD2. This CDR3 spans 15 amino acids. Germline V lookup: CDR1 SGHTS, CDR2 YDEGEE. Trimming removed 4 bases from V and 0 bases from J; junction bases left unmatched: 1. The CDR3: CASSRDYSGANVLTF. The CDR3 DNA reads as TGTGCCAGCAGCCGGGACTACTCTGGGGCCAACGTCCTGACTTTC. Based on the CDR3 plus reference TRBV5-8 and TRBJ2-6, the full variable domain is EAGVTQSPTHLIKTRGQQATLRCSPISGHTSVYWYQQALGLGLQFLLWYDEGEERNRGNFPPRFSGRQFPNYSSELNVNALELEDSALYLCASSRDYSGANVLTFGAGSRLTVL.

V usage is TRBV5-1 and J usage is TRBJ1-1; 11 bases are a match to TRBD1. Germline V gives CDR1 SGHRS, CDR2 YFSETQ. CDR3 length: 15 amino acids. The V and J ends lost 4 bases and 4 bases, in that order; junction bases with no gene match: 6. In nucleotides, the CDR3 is TGCGCCAGCAGCGGCTCCGGGACAGGGGGCACTGAAGCTTTCTTT. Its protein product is CASSGSGTGGTEAFF.

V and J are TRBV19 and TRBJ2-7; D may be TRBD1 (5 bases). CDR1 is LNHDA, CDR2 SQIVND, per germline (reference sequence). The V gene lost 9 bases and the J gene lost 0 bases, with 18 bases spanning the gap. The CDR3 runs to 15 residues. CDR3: CASRVQVRGSYEQYF. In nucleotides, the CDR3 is TGTGCCAGCAGGGTTCAAGTGCGAGGCTCCTACGAGCAGTACTTC.

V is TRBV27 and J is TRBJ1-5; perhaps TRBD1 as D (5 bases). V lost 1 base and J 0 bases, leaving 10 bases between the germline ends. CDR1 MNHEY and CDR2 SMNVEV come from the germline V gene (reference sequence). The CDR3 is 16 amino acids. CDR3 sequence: CASSLWGSNSNQPQHF. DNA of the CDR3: TGTGCCAGCAGTTTATGGGGCAGCAATAGCAATCAGCCCCAGCATTTT.

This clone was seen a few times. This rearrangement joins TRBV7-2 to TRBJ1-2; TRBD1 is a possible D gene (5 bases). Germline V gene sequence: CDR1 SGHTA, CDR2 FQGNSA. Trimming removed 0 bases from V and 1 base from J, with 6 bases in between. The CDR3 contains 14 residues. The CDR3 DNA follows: TGTGCCAGCAGCTTAGCTGACAGTAACTATGGCTACACCTTC. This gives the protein CASSLADSNYGYTF.

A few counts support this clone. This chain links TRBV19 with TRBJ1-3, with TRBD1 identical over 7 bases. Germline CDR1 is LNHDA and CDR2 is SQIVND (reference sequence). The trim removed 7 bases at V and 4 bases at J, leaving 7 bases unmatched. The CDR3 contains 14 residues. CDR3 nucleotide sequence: TGTGCCAGTACCCAGACAGGGCGGGGAAACACCATATATTTT. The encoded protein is CASTQTGRGNTIYF.

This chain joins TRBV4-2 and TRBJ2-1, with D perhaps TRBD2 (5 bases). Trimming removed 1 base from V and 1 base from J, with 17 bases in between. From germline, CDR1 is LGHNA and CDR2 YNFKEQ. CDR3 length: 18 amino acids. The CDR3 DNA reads TGTGCCAGCAGCCAAGCCCAATTAAGGAGGACGTCCTACAATGAGCAGTTCTTC. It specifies CASSQAQLRRTSYNEQFF.

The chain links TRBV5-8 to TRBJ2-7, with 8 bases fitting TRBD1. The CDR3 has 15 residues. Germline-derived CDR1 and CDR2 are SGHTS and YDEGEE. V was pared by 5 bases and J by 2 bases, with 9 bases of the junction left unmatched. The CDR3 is CASSYRQGPTYEQYF. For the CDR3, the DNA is TGTGCCAGCAGTTATAGACAGGGGCCCACCTACGAGCAGTACTTC.

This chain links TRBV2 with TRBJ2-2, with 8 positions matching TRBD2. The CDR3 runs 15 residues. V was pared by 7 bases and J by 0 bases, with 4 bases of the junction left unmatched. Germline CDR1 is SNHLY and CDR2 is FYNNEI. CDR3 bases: TGTGCCAGCAAAGCGGGGGAGACGAACACCGGGGAGCTGTTTTTT. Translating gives CASKAGETNTGELFF.

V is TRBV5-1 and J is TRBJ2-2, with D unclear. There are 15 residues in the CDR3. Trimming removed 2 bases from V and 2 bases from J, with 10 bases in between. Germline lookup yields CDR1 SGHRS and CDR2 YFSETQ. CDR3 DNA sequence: TGCGCCAGCAGCTTCTCGACTGGTAACACCGGGGAGCTGTTTTTT. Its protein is CASSFSTGNTGELFF.

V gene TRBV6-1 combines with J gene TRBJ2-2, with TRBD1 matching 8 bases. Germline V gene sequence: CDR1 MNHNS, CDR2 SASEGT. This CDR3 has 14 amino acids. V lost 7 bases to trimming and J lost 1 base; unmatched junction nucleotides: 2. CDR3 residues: CASIDRGNTGELFF. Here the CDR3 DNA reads TGTGCCAGCATAGACAGGGGGAACACCGGGGAGCTGTTTTTT.

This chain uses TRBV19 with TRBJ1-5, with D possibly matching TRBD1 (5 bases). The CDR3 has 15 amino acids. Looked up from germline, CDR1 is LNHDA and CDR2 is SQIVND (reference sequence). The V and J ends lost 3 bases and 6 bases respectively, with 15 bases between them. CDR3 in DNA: TGTGCCAGTAGTATCTCCATGGGGGGGACTCAGCCCCAGCATTTT. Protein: CASSISMGGTQPQHF.

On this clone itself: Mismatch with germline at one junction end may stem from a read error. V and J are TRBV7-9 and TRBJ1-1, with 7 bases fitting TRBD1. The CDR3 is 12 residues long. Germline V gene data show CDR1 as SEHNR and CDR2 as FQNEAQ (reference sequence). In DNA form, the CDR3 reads TGTTCCAGCAGCCCCACAGGGGCAGAAGCTTTCTTT. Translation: CSSSPTGAEAFF.

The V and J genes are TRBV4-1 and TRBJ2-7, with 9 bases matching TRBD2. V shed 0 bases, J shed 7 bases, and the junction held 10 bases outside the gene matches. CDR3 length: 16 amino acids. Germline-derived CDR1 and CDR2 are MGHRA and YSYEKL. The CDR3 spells CASSQDLAGGRKEQYF. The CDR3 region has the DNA TGCGCCAGCAGCCAAGATCTTGCGGGGGGGCGAAAAGAGCAGTACTTC.

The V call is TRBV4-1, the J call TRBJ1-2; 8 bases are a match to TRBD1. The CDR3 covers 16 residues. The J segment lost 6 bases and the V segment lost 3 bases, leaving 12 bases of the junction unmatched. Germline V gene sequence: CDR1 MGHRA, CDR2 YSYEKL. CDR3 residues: CASSQVGQGPPNGYTF. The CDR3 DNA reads TGCGCCAGCAGCCAGGTAGGACAGGGACCCCCTAATGGCTACACCTTC.

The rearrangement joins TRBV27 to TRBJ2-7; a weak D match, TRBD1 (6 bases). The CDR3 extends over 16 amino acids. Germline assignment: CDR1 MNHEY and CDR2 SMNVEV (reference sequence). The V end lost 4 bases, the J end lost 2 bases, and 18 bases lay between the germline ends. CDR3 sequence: CASSSLGAGQTYEQYF. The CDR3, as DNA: TGTGCCAGCAGTTCCCTCGGGGCTGGACAGACCTACGAGCAGTACTTC.

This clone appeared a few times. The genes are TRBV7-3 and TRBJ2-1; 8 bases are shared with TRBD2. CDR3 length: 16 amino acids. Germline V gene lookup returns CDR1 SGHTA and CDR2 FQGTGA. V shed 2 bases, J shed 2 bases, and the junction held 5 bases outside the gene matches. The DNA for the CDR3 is TGTGCCAGCAGCTTATCTGGCGGGGGGACCTACAATGAGCAGTTCTTC. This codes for CASSLSGGGTYNEQFF.

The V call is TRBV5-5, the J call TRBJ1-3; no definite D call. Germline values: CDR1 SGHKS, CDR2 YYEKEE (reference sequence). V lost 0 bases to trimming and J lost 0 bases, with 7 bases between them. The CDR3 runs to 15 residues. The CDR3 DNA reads TGTGCCAGCAGCTTGGCGCCACTCTCTGGAAACACCATATATTTT. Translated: CASSLAPLSGNTIYF.